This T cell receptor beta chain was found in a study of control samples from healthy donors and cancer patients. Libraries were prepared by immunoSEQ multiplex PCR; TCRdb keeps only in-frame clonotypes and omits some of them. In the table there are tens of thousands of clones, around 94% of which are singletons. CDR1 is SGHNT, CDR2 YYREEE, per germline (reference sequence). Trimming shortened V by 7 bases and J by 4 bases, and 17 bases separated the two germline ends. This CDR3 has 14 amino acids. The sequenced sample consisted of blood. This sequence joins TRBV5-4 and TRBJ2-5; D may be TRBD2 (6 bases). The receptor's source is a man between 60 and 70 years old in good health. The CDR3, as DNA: TGTGCCAGCGGGGGGAGCAGAAAATTAGAGACCCAGTACTTC. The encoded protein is CASGGSRKLETQYF.